This entry lists 3 T cell receptor beta chains sequenced from one sample in a study of spatial heterogeneity in lung cancer. TCRdb re-called the 5' RACE reads through MiXCR, storing one row per CDR3 protein. The sample records 24,000 or so distinct CDR3 sequences, about 3% being singletons. Time point reported: sample taken at primary tumor resection. Unsorted whole RNA from tumor, nontumor lung or frozen PBMC underwent sequencing. Sequenced material: PBMCs, taken at surgery. These receptors all come from a female donor with early-stage non-small cell lung cancer.

There are many counts of this clonotype. The rearrangement uses TRBV10-3 and TRBJ1-4, with no clear D. Germline V gene data show CDR1 as ENHRY and CDR2 as SYGVKD. This CDR3 comprises 13 residues. Trimming cost V 0 bases and J 9 bases, with 8 bases left between them. The CDR3 sequence is CAISESDEKKLFF. The CDR3 DNA sequence: TGTGCCATCAGTGAGTCGGACGAGAAAAAACTGTTTTTT.

This clonotype was recorded at least ten times. The J gene is TRBJ1-1, the V gene TRBV18, with 8 bases fitting TRBD1. Germline CDR1 and CDR2: KGHSH and LQKENI. V lost 4 bases and J lost 1; bases outside the gene matches: 2. CDR3 length: 14 amino acids. The chain's CDR3 is CASSLGTGNTEAFF. CDR3 DNA: TGTGCCAGCTCACTTGGGACAGGGAACACTGAAGCTTTCTTT.

This clonotype appeared a few times. The chain couples TRBV20-1 to TRBJ2-3, with 8 nucleotides matching TRBD2. Germline CDR1 and CDR2: DFQATT and SNEGSKA (reference sequence). With 2 bases clipped from V and 3 bases from J, the junction kept 13 bases outside the gene matches. The CDR3 contains 17 residues. The CDR3 nucleotides read TGCAGTGCTAGACCCCTTAGCGGGATGGCATTAACAGATACGCAGTATTTT. Translation: CSARPLSGMALTDTQYF.